The 22 T cell receptor beta chains below all came from one sample that was sequenced in a study of cytomegalovirus exposure and HLA in healthy donors. Assay: immunoSEQ multiplex PCR; the TCRdb copy retains only in-frame clones and omits some. In the table there are tens of thousands of clones, about 93% of which are singletons. Sequencing was performed on PBMCs. These receptor sequences come from a man aged 18 to 29 in good health and CMV-seropositive.

The rearrangement joins TRBV5-1 to TRBJ1-1; possible D gene TRBD1, 5 bases. This CDR3 has 14 residues. The germline V gene encodes CDR1 SGHRS and CDR2 YFSETQ. Trimming removed 4 bases at V and 8 bases at J, with 18 bases between. The CDR3 region is CASSRLPSNREAFF. In DNA, the CDR3 is TGCGCCAGCAGCCGTTTACCCTCCAACAGGGAAGCTTTCTTT.

The chain couples TRBV7-9 to TRBJ1-4; D remains ambiguous. With 5 bases removed from V and 11 bases from J, the gap between germline ends came to 9 bases. Germline V gene lookup returns CDR1 SEHNR and CDR2 FQNEAQ (reference sequence). The length of the CDR3 is 11 residues. The CDR3 nucleotides are TGTGCCAGCAGCGACCGGGAGAAACTGTTTTTT. This sequence encodes CASSDREKLFF.

This clone showed up just once. The chain uses TRBV11-2 and TRBJ2-3, with TRBD2 matching over 7 bases. Germline CDR1 reads SGHAT; CDR2 reads FQNNGV. This CDR3 has 14 residues. Trimming removed 1 base from V and 5 bases from J; junction bases left unmatched: 3. The CDR3 DNA is TGTGCCAGCAGCTTAGGGAGGGAGGGAGATACGCAGTATTTT. The encoded protein is CASSLGREGDTQYF.

Only one count was recorded for this clone. The chain links TRBV10-3 to TRBJ2-1; 13 positions agree with TRBD2. The CDR3 has 16 amino acids. Germline V CDR1 and CDR2: ENHRY, SYGVKD. Trimming cost V 4 bases and J 4 bases; bases outside gene matches: 4. CDR3 DNA sequence: TGTGCCATCAGTGCGCCGGGACTAGCGGGGTACAATGAGCAGTTCTTC. As protein: CAISAPGLAGYNEQFF.

This CDR3 reads CASSFINEQYF. The CDR3 DNA follows: TGTGCCAGCAGCTTTATTAACGAGCAGTACTTC. The rearrangement joins TRBV5-5 to TRBJ2-7; D gene ambiguous. CDR3 size: 11 residues. Germline V gene lookup returns CDR1 SGHKS and CDR2 YYEKEE (reference sequence). The germline V and J ends were trimmed by 2 bases and 5 bases, with 5 bases remaining between them. Together with reference TRBV5-5 and TRBJ2-7, the CDR3 gives the full variable domain: DAGVTQSPTHLIKTRGQQVTLRCSPISGHKSVSWYQQVLGQGPQFIFQYYEKEERGRGNFPDRFSARQFPNYSSELNVNALLLGDSALYLCASSFINEQYFGPGTRLTVT.

The chain joins TRBV18 to TRBJ1-4; the D is unclear. V was cut by 3 bases and J by 5 bases, with 13 bases left in between. The CDR3 has 15 residues. Per germline, CDR1 KGHSH and CDR2 LQKENI. The CDR3 region has the DNA TGTGCCAGCTCACCGGGAGGGCACCCCAATGAAAAACTGTTTTTT. This codes for CASSPGGHPNEKLFF.

The chain joins TRBV9 to TRBJ2-7; 9 nucleotides align to TRBD2. The germline V gene has CDR1 SGDLS and CDR2 YYNGEE. The CDR3 contains 17 residues. J lost 5 bases, V lost 0 bases, and 12 bases had no gene match. CDR3 amino acids: CASSVEGAGSGSNEQYF. In DNA form, the CDR3 reads TGTGCCAGCAGCGTAGAGGGGGCAGGTAGCGGGAGTAACGAGCAGTACTTC.

The V call is TRBV5-3, the J call TRBJ2-7, with D possibly matching TRBD2 (5 bases). TRBV5-3 is recorded as an ORF, its role being uncertain. With 5 bases removed from V and 2 bases from J, the gap between germline ends came to 26 bases. This CDR3 comprises 18 residues. In DNA, the CDR3 is TGTGCCAGAAGTTCCTTAGCGATAATAGACACTCCTACCTACGAGCAGTACTTC. Translating it yields CARSSLAIIDTPTYEQYF.

In this sample, this clone turned up once. The junction differs from germline at one of its ends, possibly a read error. This chain uses TRBV7-7 with TRBJ2-5; D might be TRBD1 (6 bases). The CDR3 has 14 amino acids. Germline V gene lookup returns CDR1 SSHAT and CDR2 FNYEAQ (reference sequence). The CDR3 sequence: CASSPRRGVETQYF. The CDR3 coding sequence is TGTGCTAGCAGCCCCCGCAGGGGCGTAGAGACCCAGTACTTC.

The chain joins TRBV6-5 to TRBJ1-5, with 11 bases fitting TRBD1. Germline V gives CDR1 MNHEY, CDR2 SVGAGI. The CDR3 contains 13 residues. V lost 6 bases to trimming and J lost 9 bases; unmatched junction nucleotides: 4. The CDR3 nucleotides read TGTGCCAGCAGCCGGACAGGGGGCGGGCCCCAGCATTTT. This codes for CASSRTGGGPQHF.

This chain connects TRBV9 to TRBJ2-1; tentatively, D is TRBD2 (6 bases). Germline assignment: CDR1 SGDLS and CDR2 YYNGEE. Trimming removed 5 bases from V and 4 bases from J, with 13 bases in between. CDR3 length: 14 residues. The CDR3 nucleotides are TGTGCCAGCAGTCGACTAGTTGGGTACAATGAGCAGTTCTTC. Translated: CASSRLVGYNEQFF.

The rearrangement joins TRBV2 to TRBJ1-3; possible D gene TRBD1, 5 bases. Trimming shortened V by 4 bases and J by 1 base, and 11 bases separated the two germline ends. The CDR3 consists of 15 residues. CDR1 is SNHLY and CDR2 is FYNNEI in the germline V gene. The CDR3 reads CASSGGTGSGNTIYF. The CDR3, as DNA: TGTGCCAGCAGTGGGGGAACAGGATCTGGAAACACCATATATTTT. The full variable domain, in which reference TRBV2 and TRBJ1-3 provide the parts outside the CDR3, is EPEVTQTPSHQVTQMGQEVILRCVPISNHLYFYWYRQILGQKVEFLVSFYNNEISEKSEIFDDQFSVERPDGSNFTLKIRSTKLEDSAMYFCASSGGTGSGNTIYFGEGSWLTVV.

This sequence joins TRBV11-2 and TRBJ2-7; 7 bases fit TRBD2. Germline values: CDR1 SGHAT, CDR2 FQNNGV. V shed 3 bases, J shed 12 bases, and the junction held 11 bases outside the gene matches. The CDR3 contains 13 residues. For the CDR3, the DNA is TGTGCCAGCAGCTTGGGCGGGAGTGTTCTCCGGTACTTC. Its translation: CASSLGGSVLRYF. Full variable domain (rest looked up from reference TRBV11-2 and TRBJ2-7): EAGVAQSPRYKIIEKRQSVAFWCNPISGHATLYWYQQILGQGPKLLIQFQNNGVVDDSQLPKDRFSAERLKGVDSTLKIQPAKLEDSAVYLCASSLGGSVLRYFGPGTRLTVT.

The chain is built from TRBV2 and TRBJ2-6; D not certain. Trimming removed 9 bases from V and 0 bases from J, with 6 bases in between. The germline gives CDR1 SNHLY, CDR2 FYNNEI. The CDR3 is made up of 13 amino acids. CDR3 protein: CARESSGANVLTF. The CDR3 region has the DNA TGTGCCAGGGAGAGCTCTGGGGCCAACGTCCTGACTTTC. Combining the CDR3 with reference TRBV2 and TRBJ2-6 gives the whole variable domain EPEVTQTPSHQVTQMGQEVILRCVPISNHLYFYWYRQILGQKVEFLVSFYNNEISEKSEIFDDQFSVERPDGSNFTLKIRSTKLEDSAMYFCARESSGANVLTFGAGSRLTVL.

The chain uses TRBV30 and TRBJ2-7; D gene ambiguous. V gave up 0 bases and J gave up 0 bases, with 6 bases separating them. The CDR3 contains 13 residues. Looked up from germline, CDR1 is GTSNPN and CDR2 is SVGIG (reference sequence). DNA of the CDR3: TGTGCCTGGAGTGTTCTGAGCTCCTACGAGCAGTACTTC. Protein: CAWSVLSSYEQYF.

In this sample, this clone turned up a few times. The rearrangement joins TRBV6-1 to TRBJ1-1, with D unresolved. The germline V and J ends were trimmed by 4 bases and 3 bases, with 12 bases remaining between them. Germline V CDR1 and CDR2: MNHNS, SASEGT. The CDR3 loop spans 14 amino acids. Written as DNA, the CDR3 is TGTGCCAGCAGTGCGACGATGGAGGACACTGAAGCTTTCTTT. Its translation: CASSATMEDTEAFF.

J is TRBJ2-6 and V is TRBV28; D not certain. This CDR3 is 18 amino acids long. With 3 bases removed from V and 0 bases from J, the gap between germline ends came to 15 bases. Per germline, CDR1 MDHEN and CDR2 SYDVKM. The CDR3 loop is CASSFRFWFRSGANVLTF. The CDR3 bases are TGTGCCAGCAGTTTCAGATTCTGGTTCCGCTCTGGGGCCAACGTCCTGACTTTC.

J is TRBJ1-5 and V is TRBV28; possible D gene TRBD1, 6 bases. Trimming took 8 bases from V and 6 from J, leaving 17 bases between them. Germline V gene data show CDR1 as MDHEN and CDR2 as SYDVKM. There are 14 residues in the CDR3. In DNA, the CDR3 is TGTGCCAGCCAGGATGGGGGGGCAAGTCAGCCCCAGCATTTT. It specifies CASQDGGASQPQHF.

V usage is TRBV6-5 and J usage is TRBJ1-1, with TRBD1 matching over 10 bases. J was trimmed by 1 base and V by 6 bases; bases with no gene match: 5. Germline loops: CDR1 MNHEY, CDR2 SVGAGI. The CDR3 has 15 residues. In DNA, the CDR3 is TGTGCCAGCAGCCGCGGACAGGGGGAGAACACTGAAGCTTTCTTT. Its protein is CASSRGQGENTEAFF.

CDR3 sequence (DNA): TGTGCCAGTAAAGCAGGGTACGGGGCCAACGTCCTGACTTTC. Residues: CASKAGYGANVLTF. The chain has TRBV19 and TRBJ2-6; TRBD1 might be the D (5 bases). The CDR3 is made up of 14 amino acids. Trimming pared 7 bases from V and 4 bases from J, leaving 11 bases between. Looked up from germline, CDR1 is LNHDA and CDR2 is SQIVND (reference sequence).

V gene TRBV10-2 combines with J gene TRBJ2-1; the D gene is possibly TRBD1 (5 bases). Germline V gene data show CDR1 as WSHSY and CDR2 as SAAADI. This CDR3 region has 12 residues. The ends were cut back, 10 bases at V and 5 bases at J, with 12 bases in the middle. The CDR3 sequence: CATQDPNNEQFF. CDR3 DNA sequence: TGCGCCACACAGGACCCGAACAATGAGCAGTTCTTC.

V and J are TRBV19 and TRBJ2-7, with 8 bases lining up with TRBD1. CDR1 LNHDA and CDR2 SQIVND come from the germline V gene (reference sequence). CDR3 size: 15 residues. V shed 1 base and J 5 bases; nucleotides not matched to a gene: 7. The CDR3 coding sequence is TGTGCCAGTAGTATAGGGCAGGGGGCGATGAACGAGCAGTACTTC. It is translated as CASSIGQGAMNEQYF.